Listed below are T cell receptor beta chains from one sample, sequenced in a study of blood T cell repertoires in COVID-19. Clones were sequenced by immunoSEQ multiplex PCR, and TCRdb holds only the in-frame ones, with some missing. The sample holds around 100,000 clones, almost 80% seen once. The sample comprised peripheral blood. The receptors were sampled from a woman in her sixties or seventies with acute or convalescent COVID-19. Both conserved end residues are part of each CDR3. D genes are given only for firm matches. Rows may omit the clone size; those that give it use once, few, many or a size class.

d_gene,v_gene,abundance,j_gene,CDR3nt,CDR3aa
TRBD1,TRBV5-4,-,TRBJ2-5,TGTGCCAGCAGCCTCCGGACAGGTCTGACAGGGGAGACCCAGTACTTC,CASSLRTGLTGETQYF
TRBD2,TRBV5-1,-,TRBJ2-5,TGCGCCAGCAGCTTTCAGCGGGGGTACCAAGAGACCCAGTACTTC,CASSFQRGYQETQYF
TRBD1,TRBV7-2,-,TRBJ2-7,TGTGCCAGCAGCAAGCCCGGGACAGAGATCTCCTACGAGCAGTACTTC,CASSKPGTEISYEQYF
-,TRBV10-3,-,TRBJ2-6,TGTGCCATCAGTGAGCATGGGGGGTCTGGGGCCAACGTCCTGACTTTC,CAISEHGGSGANVLTF
-,TRBV30,-,TRBJ1-4,TGTGCCTGGACCCCACGGCAGGTCCAAAATGAAAAACTGTTTTTT,CAWTPRQVQNEKLFF
-,TRBV7-8,-,TRBJ2-2,TGTGCCAGCAGCGAACTCTTCAGCGCGGGCATTAACGGGGAGCTGTTTTTT,CASSELFSAGINGELFF
TRBD2,TRBV11-2,-,TRBJ2-3,TGTGCCAGCAGCTGGACGGGACTAGCGGGGGGGCTGGGCACAGATACGCAGTATTTT,CASSWTGLAGGLGTDTQYF
TRBD2,TRBV5-1,-,TRBJ2-1,TGCGCCAGCAGCTTTCAGCGGGGTAGCAATGAGCAGTTCTTC,CASSFQRGSNEQFF
-,TRBV7-6,few,TRBJ1-4,TGTGCCAGCAGCTGGACTACAACTAATGAAAAACTGTTTTTT,CASSWTTTNEKLFF
TRBD1,TRBV4-1,-,TRBJ2-5,TGCGCCAGCAGCCAAGAGACAGGGGGCAGAAGGGAGACCCAGTACTTC,CASSQETGGRRETQYF
-,TRBV19,-,TRBJ1-1,TGTACTTTAGACCCTATGGAGTGGACAGCCAACACTGAAGCTTTCTTT,CTLDPMEWTANTEAFF
TRBD1,TRBV4-2,few,TRBJ1-2,TGTGCCAGCAGCCAAGACCTGGGACAGCCTCTGTATGGCTACACCTTC,CASSQDLGQPLYGYTF
-,TRBV19,-,TRBJ1-4,TGTGCCAGTAGTCCACTGGGGCAGGGGCCTGAAAAACTGTTTTTT,CASSPLGQGPEKLFF
-,TRBV25-1,-,TRBJ2-1,TGTGCCAGCAGTGGGATCACTAGCTTCGACGATGAGCAGTTCTTC,CASSGITSFDDEQFF
-,TRBV19,-,TRBJ2-3,TGTGCCAGTAGTTCTCTTGCGGCAGATACGCAGTATTTT,CASSSLAADTQYF
-,TRBV27,-,TRBJ1-2,TGTGCCAGCAGTTATGGGGTAGGGGGTTTAAGAGGCTACACCTTC,CASSYGVGGLRGYTF
-,TRBV6-5,-,TRBJ1-2,TGTGCTACCGTAGAGGTAATGGGTAACTATGGCTACACCTTC,CATVEVMGNYGYTF
-,TRBV6-5,-,TRBJ2-7,TGTGCCAGCACCGTACCTGGTCAGGGGCTCTACGAGCAGTACTTC,CASTVPGQGLYEQYF
-,TRBV9,-,TRBJ2-5,TGTGCCAGCAGCCTGGAAGGGGCGCCTTTTGAGACCCAGTACTTC,CASSLEGAPFETQYF
TRBD2,TRBV18,-,TRBJ2-7,TGTGCCAGCTCACCACCGGGACTAGCGGGAACTCTTTTAAGGGAGCAGTACTTC,CASSPPGLAGTLLREQYF
TRBD1,TRBV20-1,few,TRBJ1-1,TGCAGTGCTAGTCCCGGGACAGGGGGCGCGAGAGGCACTGAAGCTTTCTTT,CSASPGTGGARGTEAFF
TRBD1,TRBV10-3,-,TRBJ1-2,TGTGCCATCAGTGTGGGACAGGGCTATGGCTACACCTTC,CAISVGQGYGYTF
TRBD1,TRBV19,-,TRBJ2-2,TGTGCCACTAAGACAGGGTGGAACACCGGGGAGCTGTTTTTT,CATKTGWNTGELFF
TRBD2,TRBV20-1,few,TRBJ2-2,TGCAGTGCTAGTCCCGGGACTAGCGTCGGGGAGCTGTTTTTT,CSASPGTSVGELFF
-,TRBV9,-,TRBJ1-1,TGTGCCAGCAGTGACGGAAGAACAGTCAATACTGAAGCTTTCTTT,CASSDGRTVNTEAFF
TRBD2,TRBV7-2,-,TRBJ2-7,TGTGCCAGCAGCGTCTCTAGCGGGGAATTCAACGAGCAGTACTTC,CASSVSSGEFNEQYF
TRBD1,TRBV10-3,-,TRBJ1-1,TGTGCCATCAGTGAGTCGATCCCACAGGGGCGGGAGGGGGAGCCTAACACTGAAGCTTTCTTT,CAISESIPQGREGEPNTEAFF
-,TRBV3-1/TRBV3-2,-,TRBJ2-3,TGTGCCAGCAGCCAAGCGGGACAAGGCGGGACGCAGTATTTT,CASSQAGQGGTQYF
-,TRBV7-2,-,TRBJ2-2,TGTGCCAGCAGCTTAGTGCAGGGCCTCTGGGAGCTGTTTTTT,CASSLVQGLWELFF
-,TRBV11-2,-,TRBJ1-4,TGTGCCAGCAGCTCACAGGGATTGGCGGATGAAAAACTGTTTTTT,CASSSQGLADEKLFF
-,TRBV6-4,few,TRBJ2-2,TGTGCCAGCAGCGCCTTTTCAGGGGATAACACCGGGGAGCTGTTTTTT,CASSAFSGDNTGELFF
-,TRBV12-3/TRBV12-4,few,TRBJ1-2,TGTGCCAGCTGTCCCGGGACACCCTATGGCTACACCTTC,CASCPGTPYGYTF
-,TRBV28,-,TRBJ1-2,TGTGCCAGCAGTTTGATCCCTAGGGGCTACACCTTC,CASSLIPRGYTF
-,TRBV12-3/TRBV12-4,-,TRBJ1-1,TGTGCCAGCAGTTCAACCGGGACAAAAGCTTTCTTT,CASSSTGTKAFF
TRBD2,TRBV5-1,few,TRBJ2-2,TGCGCCAGCAGCTCTTTCAGCGGGGGGGCCGGGGAGCTGTTTTTT,CASSSFSGGAGELFF
TRBD1,TRBV18,few,TRBJ1-3,TGTGCCAGCTCACGACAGGGGAACTCTGGAAACACCATATATTTT,CASSRQGNSGNTIYF
-,TRBV10-3,-,TRBJ1-2,TGTGCCATCAGTGAGAGTCTCCAGTTGAACTATGGCTACACCTTC,CAISESLQLNYGYTF
-,TRBV21-1,-,TRBJ2-1,TGTGCCAGCAGCCTCCGCCAGGGAACAGGGCGGGTCCCCGGATTCGATGAGCAGTTCTTC,CASSLRQGTGRVPGFDEQFF
TRBD2,TRBV9,-,TRBJ2-1,TGTGCCAGCAGCGTTAGCGGGGGGGGCTTCAATGAGCAGTTCTTC,CASSVSGGGFNEQFF
-,TRBV3-1/TRBV3-2,-,TRBJ1-1,TGTGCCAGCAATAGACGAGGGAACAAAAACACTGAAGCTTTCTTT,CASNRRGNKNTEAFF
TRBD1,TRBV5-1,-,TRBJ2-7,TGCGCCAGCAGCACACACGCAGGGGGCGAAGCAGTCTACGAGCAGTACTTC,CASSTHAGGEAVYEQYF
TRBD1,TRBV4-3,-,TRBJ2-5,TGCGCCAGCAGCCTAACCACAGGGGGCAGGGAGACCCAGTACTTC,CASSLTTGGRETQYF
-,TRBV5-1,once,TRBJ2-2,TGCGCCAGCAGCTTGGCATCCCCCACCGGGGAGCTGTTTTTT,CASSLASPTGELFF
-,TRBV20-1,-,TRBJ2-1,TGCAGTGCTAGCGGAGCTAAGCAGTTCTTC,CSASGAKQFF
-,TRBV5-8,-,TRBJ2-5,TGTGCCAGCAGTAAAGGACAGCCTCAAGAGACCCAGTACTTC,CASSKGQPQETQYF
-,TRBV3-1/TRBV3-2,few,TRBJ1-2,TGTGCCAGCAGCTCTTTTCGGACTTCGGATTACTACACCTTC,CASSSFRTSDYYTF
-,TRBV5-8,few,TRBJ2-6,TGTGCCAGCAGCTTGGACACACCTCGTTGGGACACTGGGGCCAACGTCCTGACTTTC,CASSLDTPRWDTGANVLTF
-,TRBV6-6,-,TRBJ2-5,TGTGCCAGCAGTTACTCAAGACAGGCAGAGACCCAGTACTTC,CASSYSRQAETQYF
-,TRBV3-1/TRBV3-2,-,TRBJ2-1,TGTGCCAGCAGCCAAACTTGGGGAGGTGAGCAGTTCTTC,CASSQTWGGEQFF
-,TRBV7-9,few,TRBJ1-1,TGTGCCAGCAGCCGAGCGGGACACATGGGGAACACTGAAGCTTTCTTT,CASSRAGHMGNTEAFF
-,TRBV30,many,TRBJ1-1,TGTGCCTGGAGTTCACAGGGCGGTACTAGAGCTTTCTTT,CAWSSQGGTRAFF
-,TRBV30,-,TRBJ1-5,TGTGCCTGGAATACTGGTATGAGTCAGCCCCAGCATTTT,CAWNTGMSQPQHF
-,TRBV25-1,-,TRBJ1-2,TGTGCCAGCAGTGAAACTCTCTATGGCTACACCTTC,CASSETLYGYTF
TRBD1,TRBV5-1,-,TRBJ2-7,TGCGCCAGCAGCCCGCGGCAGGGGGTCTCCTACGAGCAGTACTTC,CASSPRQGVSYEQYF
TRBD2,TRBV2,-,TRBJ2-1,TGTGCCAGCCGGACTAGCGTCGGGAATGAGCAGTTCTTC,CASRTSVGNEQFF
-,TRBV30,-,TRBJ1-3,TGTGCCTGGAGTGTACATTTGTGGACTCTCGAGGCCTCTGGAAACACCATATATTTT,CAWSVHLWTLEASGNTIYF
TRBD1,TRBV3-1/TRBV3-2,-,TRBJ1-1,TGTGCCAGCAGCCCGGAGACAGGGACTGAAGCTTTCTTT,CASSPETGTEAFF
TRBD1,TRBV29-1,-,TRBJ1-6,TGCAGCGTTGCGACGGACAGGGATTCACCCCTCCACTTT,CSVATDRDSPLHF
TRBD1,TRBV6-5,-,TRBJ2-3,TGTGCCAGCAGCCTTGGGACAGCCATCACAGATACGCAGTATTTT,CASSLGTAITDTQYF
TRBD2,TRBV24-1,-,TRBJ2-1,TGTGCCACCAGTGATCCCCTAGCGGGGGATGAGCAGTTCTTC,CATSDPLAGDEQFF